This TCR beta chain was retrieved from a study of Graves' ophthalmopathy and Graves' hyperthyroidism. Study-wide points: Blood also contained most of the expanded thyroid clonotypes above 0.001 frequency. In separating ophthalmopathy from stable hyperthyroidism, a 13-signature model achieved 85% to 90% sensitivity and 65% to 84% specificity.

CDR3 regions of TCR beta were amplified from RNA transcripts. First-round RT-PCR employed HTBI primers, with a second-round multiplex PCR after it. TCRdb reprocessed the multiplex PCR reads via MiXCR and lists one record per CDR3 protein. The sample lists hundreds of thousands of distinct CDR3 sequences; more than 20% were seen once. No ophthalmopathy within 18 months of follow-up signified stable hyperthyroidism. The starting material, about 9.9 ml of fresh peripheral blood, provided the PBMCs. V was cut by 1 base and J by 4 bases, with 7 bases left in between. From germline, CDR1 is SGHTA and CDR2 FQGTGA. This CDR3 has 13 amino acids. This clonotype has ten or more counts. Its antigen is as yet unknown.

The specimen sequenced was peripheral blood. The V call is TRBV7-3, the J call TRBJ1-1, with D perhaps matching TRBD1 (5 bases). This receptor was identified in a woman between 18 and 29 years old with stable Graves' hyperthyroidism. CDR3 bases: TGTGCCAGCAGCTTAAATGGGGGCACTGAAGCTTTCTTT. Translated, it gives CASSLNGGTEAFF. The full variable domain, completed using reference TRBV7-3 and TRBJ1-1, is GAGVSQTPSNKVTEKGKYVELRCDPISGHTALYWYRQSLGQGPEFLIYFQGTGAADDSGLPNDRFFAVRPEGSVSTLKIQRTERGDSAVYLCASSLNGGTEAFFGQGTRLTVV.